This TCR beta chain was documented in a study of CD8 T cells in Susac syndrome. RNA, at 0.5 to 1 ug, was reverse transcribed with random hexamers. TCRdb independently ran MiXCR on the immunoSEQ multiplex PCR reads; one entry per CDR3 protein. The data hold about 120,000 distinct CDR3 sequences, with around 94% observed a single time. V dropped 5 bases and J dropped 5 bases, with 13 bases sitting between them. CDR3 length: 15 residues. The V gene's germline CDR1 is MRHNA and CDR2 SNTAGT. This clonotype originated in a human donor with Susac syndrome. Sequenced input: CD8+ T cells from PBMCs. The chain links TRBV6-4 to TRBJ1-6, with D possibly matching TRBD1 (5 bases). The CDR3 sequence is CASSLQSGDNSPLHF. The CDR3 DNA reads TGTGCCAGCAGTTTGCAGTCGGGGGATAATTCACCCCTCCACTTT.